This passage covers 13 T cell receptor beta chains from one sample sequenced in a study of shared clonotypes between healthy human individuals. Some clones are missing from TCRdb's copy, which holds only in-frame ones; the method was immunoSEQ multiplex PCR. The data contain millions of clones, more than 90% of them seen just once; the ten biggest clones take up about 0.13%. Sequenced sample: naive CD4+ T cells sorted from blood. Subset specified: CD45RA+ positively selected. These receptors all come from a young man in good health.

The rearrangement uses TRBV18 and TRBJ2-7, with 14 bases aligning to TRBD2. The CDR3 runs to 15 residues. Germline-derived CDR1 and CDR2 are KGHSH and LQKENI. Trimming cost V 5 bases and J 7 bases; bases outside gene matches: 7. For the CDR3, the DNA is TGTGCCAGCTCAACGGGACTAGCGGGAGTGGGAGAGCAGTACTTC. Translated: CASSTGLAGVGEQYF.

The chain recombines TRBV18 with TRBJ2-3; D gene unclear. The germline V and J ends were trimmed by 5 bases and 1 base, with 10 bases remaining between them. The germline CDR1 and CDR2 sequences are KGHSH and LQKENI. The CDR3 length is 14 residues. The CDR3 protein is CASSIPGRTDTQYF. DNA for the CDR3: TGTGCCAGCTCAATCCCCGGACGCACAGATACGCAGTATTTT.

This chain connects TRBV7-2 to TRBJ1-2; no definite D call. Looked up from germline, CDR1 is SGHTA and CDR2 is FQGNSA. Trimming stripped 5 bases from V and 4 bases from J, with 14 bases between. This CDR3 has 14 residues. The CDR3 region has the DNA TGTGCCAGCAGCATCCCGGTACTCGGCTATGGCTACACCTTC. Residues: CASSIPVLGYGYTF.

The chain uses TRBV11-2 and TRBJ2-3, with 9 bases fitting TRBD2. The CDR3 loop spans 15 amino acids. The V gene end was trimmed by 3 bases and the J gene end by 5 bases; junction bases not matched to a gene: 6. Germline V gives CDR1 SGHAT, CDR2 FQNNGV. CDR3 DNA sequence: TGTGCCAGCAGCTTTAGCGGGAGAAGGGAAGATACGCAGTATTTT. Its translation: CASSFSGRREDTQYF.

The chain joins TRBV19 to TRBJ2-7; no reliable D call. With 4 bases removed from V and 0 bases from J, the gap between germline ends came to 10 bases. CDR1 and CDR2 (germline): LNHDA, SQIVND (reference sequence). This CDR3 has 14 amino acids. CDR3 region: CASSRQQSSYEQYF. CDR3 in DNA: TGTGCCAGTAGTAGACAACAGAGCTCCTACGAGCAGTACTTC.

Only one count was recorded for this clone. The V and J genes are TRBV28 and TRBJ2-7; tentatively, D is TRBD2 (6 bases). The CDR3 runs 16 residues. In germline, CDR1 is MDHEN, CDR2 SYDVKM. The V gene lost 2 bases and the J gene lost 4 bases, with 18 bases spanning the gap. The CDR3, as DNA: TGTGCCAGCAGTTTACGAACAGCGGGCTTTGATTACGAGCAGTACTTC. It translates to CASSLRTAGFDYEQYF.

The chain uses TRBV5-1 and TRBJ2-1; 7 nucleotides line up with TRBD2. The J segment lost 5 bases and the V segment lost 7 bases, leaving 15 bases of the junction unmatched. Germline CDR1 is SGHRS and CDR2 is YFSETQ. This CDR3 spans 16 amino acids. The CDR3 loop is CASFSGPREQNNEQFF. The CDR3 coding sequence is TGCGCCAGCTTCTCTGGTCCGCGGGAGCAAAACAATGAGCAGTTCTTC.

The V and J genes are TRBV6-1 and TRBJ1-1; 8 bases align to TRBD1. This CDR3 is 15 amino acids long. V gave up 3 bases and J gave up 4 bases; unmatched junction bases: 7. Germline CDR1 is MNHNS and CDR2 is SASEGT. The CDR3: CASSDGQGGFTEAFF. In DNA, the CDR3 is TGTGCCAGCAGTGATGGACAGGGAGGGTTCACTGAAGCTTTCTTT.

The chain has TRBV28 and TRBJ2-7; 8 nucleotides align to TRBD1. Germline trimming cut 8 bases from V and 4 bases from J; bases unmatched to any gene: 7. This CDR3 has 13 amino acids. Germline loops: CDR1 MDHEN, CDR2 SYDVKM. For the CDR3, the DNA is TGTGCCAGCCACGGACAGGGAAGGTACGAGCAGTACTTC. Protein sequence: CASHGQGRYEQYF.

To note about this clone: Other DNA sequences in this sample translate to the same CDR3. CDR3 sequence: CASSLAGRSNYGYTF. The DNA of the CDR3 is TGCGCCAGCAGCTTGGCCGGGCGGTCTAACTATGGCTACACCTTC. The chain uses TRBV5-1 and TRBJ1-2, with unresolved D. Germline V gene data show CDR1 as SGHRS and CDR2 as YFSETQ. CDR3 length: 15 amino acids. V lost 0 bases to trimming and J lost 0 bases, with 9 bases between them.

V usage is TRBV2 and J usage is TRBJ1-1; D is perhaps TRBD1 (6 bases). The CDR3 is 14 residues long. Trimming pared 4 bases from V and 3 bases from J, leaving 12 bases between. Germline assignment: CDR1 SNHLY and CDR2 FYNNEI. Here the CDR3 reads CASSVSGAHTEAFF. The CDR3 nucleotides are TGTGCCAGCAGTGTATCAGGGGCGCACACTGAAGCTTTCTTT.

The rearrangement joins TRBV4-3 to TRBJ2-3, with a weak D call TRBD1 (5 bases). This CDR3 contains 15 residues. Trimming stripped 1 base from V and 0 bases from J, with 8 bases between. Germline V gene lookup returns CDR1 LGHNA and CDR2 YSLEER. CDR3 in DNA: TGCGCCAGCAGCCAAGGGACAACTAGCACAGATACGCAGTATTTT. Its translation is CASSQGTTSTDTQYF.

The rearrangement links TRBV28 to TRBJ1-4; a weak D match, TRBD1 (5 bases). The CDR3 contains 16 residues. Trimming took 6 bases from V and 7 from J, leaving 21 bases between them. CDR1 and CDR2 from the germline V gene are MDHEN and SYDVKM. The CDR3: CASSDPRQGVGEKLFF. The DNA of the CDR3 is TGTGCCAGCAGCGATCCGAGGCAGGGTGTGGGTGAAAAACTGTTTTTT.